Listed below are T cell receptor beta chains from one sample, sequenced in a study of shared clonotypes between healthy human individuals. TCRdb's table, derived via immunoSEQ multiplex PCR, lists solely in-frame clones and lacks some. The sample includes some 1 million clones, around 74% seen only once; the top ten take 1.2% to 1.5%. The sequencing sample was made of memory CD4+ T cells sorted from blood. Source of these receptors: a man between 18 and 29 years old in good health. The CDR3 runs from the conserved cysteine through the conserved F or W. A D gene is named only where the DNA matches it firmly. Expanded clones get a size class; other rows say once, few or many, or leave the size out.

>once|TRBV6-1|13|.|TRBJ1-1
CASSWGRAGEAFF
TGTGCCAGCAGTTGGGGGCGGGCCGGTGAAGCTTTCTTT
>.|TRBV27|16|.|TRBJ1-6
CASSRAGGRGNSPLHF
TGTGCCAGCAGTCGGGCCGGGGGCAGAGGGAATTCACCCCTCCACTTT
>.|TRBV7-9|15|.|TRBJ1-4
CASSSGTRANEKLFF
TGTGCCAGCAGCTCCGGGACTCGGGCTAATGAAAAACTGTTTTTT
>.|TRBV6-1|14|TRBD2|TRBJ2-5
CASSEATAGETQYF
TGTGCCAGCAGTGAAGCAACAGCGGGGGAGACCCAGTACTTC
>.|TRBV7-8|16|.|TRBJ2-1
CASSLVGGGGIVEQFF
TGTGCCAGCAGCTTAGTCGGGGGAGGGGGTATTGTTGAGCAGTTCTTC
>.|TRBV14|17|TRBD1|TRBJ2-3
CASSQDTGTGNRNTQYF
TGTGCCAGCAGCCAGGATACCGGGACAGGGAACAGGAATACGCAGTATTTT
>.|TRBV5-1|14|.|TRBJ1-4
CASSLGTANEKLFF
TGCGCCAGCAGCTTGGGGACAGCGAATGAAAAACTGTTTTTT
>.|TRBV4-1|15|.|TRBJ1-1
CASSQDKAGGPEAFF
TGCGCCAGCAGCCAAGATAAAGCCGGGGGCCCTGAAGCTTTCTTT
>.|TRBV6-6|16|.|TRBJ1-5
CASSYPGAVGNQPQHF
TGTGCCAGCAGTTACCCCGGGGCAGTGGGCAATCAGCCCCAGCATTTT
>.|TRBV7-3|15|.|TRBJ1-1
CASSLTGVGEAKAFF
TGTGCCAGCAGCTTAACGGGGGTAGGAGAGGCGAAAGCTTTCTTT
>.|TRBV19|17|.|TRBJ2-6
CASKLDSTDTGANVLTF
TGTGCCAGTAAGTTAGACAGTACTGATACTGGGGCCAACGTCCTGACTTTC
>.|TRBV25-1|14|.|TRBJ2-6
CASSEGSGANVLTF
TGTGCCAGCAGTGAGGGGTCTGGGGCCAACGTCCTGACTTTC
>.|TRBV18|15|TRBD1|TRBJ2-7
CASRKPRTGGYEQYF
TGTGCCAGCCGAAAACCCAGGACAGGGGGCTACGAGCAGTACTTC
>once|TRBV7-7|15|TRBD1|TRBJ1-5
CASSTDRDSNQPQHF
TGTGCTAGCAGCACGGACAGGGATAGCAATCAGCCCCAGCATTTT
>.|TRBV7-2|13|.|TRBJ1-1
CASSLQRNTEAFF
TGTGCCAGCAGCTTGCAGAGGAACACTGAAGCTTTCTTT
>.|TRBV6-6|11|.|TRBJ2-4
CASSFQNIQYF
TGTGCCAGCAGTTTCCAAAACATTCAGTACTTC
>.|TRBV19|14|.|TRBJ1-5
CASKVGGGEGPQHF
TGTGCCAGTAAGGTTGGTGGGGGAGAAGGGCCCCAGCATTTT
>many|TRBV19|16|.|TRBJ1-5
CASSPNREVGNQPQHF
TGTGCCAGTAGCCCCAACAGGGAAGTTGGCAATCAGCCCCAGCATTTT
>.|TRBV5-3|16|TRBD1|TRBJ2-5
CARSPDRGRLKKTQYF
TGTGCCAGAAGCCCGGACAGGGGGCGGTTGAAAAAGACCCAGTACTTC
>.|TRBV10-3|13|.|TRBJ2-1
CAISIDRYNEQFF
TGTGCCATCAGCATAGACAGATACAATGAGCAGTTCTTC
>once|TRBV5-1|14|TRBD1|TRBJ1-1
CASSLWQGATEAFF
TGCGCCAGCAGCTTGTGGCAGGGGGCGACTGAAGCTTTCTTT
>.|TRBV6-5|16|.|TRBJ2-2
CASSFANRMNTGELFF
TGTGCCAGCAGTTTTGCCAACCGGATGAACACCGGGGAGCTGTTTTTT
>.|TRBV5-1|18|TRBD1|TRBJ2-2
CASSLTLRDRGSGGELFF
TGCGCCAGCAGCCTCACCCTCCGGGACAGGGGGTCGGGCGGGGAGCTGTTTTTT
>few|TRBV5-6|17|.|TRBJ1-6
CASSPQGMAAGASPLHF
TGTGCCAGCAGCCCACAGGGTATGGCCGCAGGGGCTTCACCCCTCCACTTT
>.|TRBV6-6|12|.|TRBJ1-1
CASSLSGTEAFF
TGTGCCAGCAGTCTTAGTGGCACTGAAGCTTTCTTT
>few|TRBV7-9|13|.|TRBJ2-5
CASSRGSGETQYF
TGTGCCAGCAGTCGGGGGAGCGGAGAGACCCAGTACTTC
>.|TRBV30|13|.|TRBJ1-2
CAWSERLDNGYTF
TGTGCCTGGAGTGAGAGGCTAGATAATGGCTACACCTTC
>many|TRBV27|15|TRBD1|TRBJ1-1
CASRPGQGRNTEAFF
TGTGCCAGCCGACCGGGACAGGGGAGGAACACTGAAGCTTTCTTT